This TCR beta chain was found in a study of T cell repertoires in cytomegalovirus infection. TCRdb passed the reads through MiXCR, listing each CDR3 protein once. This sample has a few hundred thousand distinct CDR3 sequences, with 35% to 50% found just once. Only a few counts were recorded for this clonotype. Antigen: not known. Sample: cultured PBMCs, taken from culture after CMV antigen stimulation. This receptor was identified in a human donor in good health (CMV status not recorded). Some clones in this sample may be carry-over from other donors' samples.

In DNA form, the CDR3 reads TGTGCCAGCAGCTTAGCCACAGGAATGAGCTCCTACGAGCAGTACTTC. Translating gives CASSLATGMSSYEQYF. This chain uses TRBV7-6 with TRBJ2-7; D is perhaps TRBD1 (5 bases). This CDR3 contains 16 residues. Germline V gene lookup returns CDR1 SGHVS and CDR2 FNYEAQ. V was clipped by 0 bases and J by 0 bases, with 12 bases between them.